This TCR beta chain was sequenced during a study of CD8 T cells in ankylosing spondylitis. This clonotype appeared a few times. TCRdb re-called the 5' RACE reads with MiXCR, one entry per CDR3 protein. The sample lists about 160,000 distinct CDR3 sequences; around a tenth were seen once. Germline assignment: CDR1 MNHEY and CDR2 SVGEGT. V lost 3 bases, J lost 6 bases, and 8 bases stayed unmatched. This CDR3 has 14 amino acids. Specimen: blood, either unsorted or a sorted T cell fraction (not recorded which). This clonotype originated in a female donor with ankylosing spondylitis or in good health (not recorded which). The chain uses TRBV6-2 or TRBV6-3 and TRBJ2-7; 7 positions agree with TRBD2. CDR3 nucleotide sequence: TGTGCCAGCAGTTATACCCCGGGGGGATCCGAGCAGTACTTC. Residues: CASSYTPGGSEQYF.